This passage covers 6 T cell receptor beta chains from one sample sequenced in a study of cytomegalovirus exposure and HLA in healthy donors. 13 Jbeta primers and 60 Vbeta primers were used for the PCR. Method: immunoSEQ multiplex PCR; TCRdb's copy keeps in-frame clones and lacks some. This sample contains around 88,000 clones. The sequencing input was PBMCs. The receptors originated from a girl between 5 and 17 years old in good health and CMV-seropositive.

The J gene is TRBJ2-7, the V gene TRBV2; no reliable D call. There are 11 residues in the CDR3. V was pared by 6 bases and J by 7 bases, with 10 bases between. Germline values: CDR1 SNHLY, CDR2 FYNNEI. CDR3 protein: CASSPTGEQYV. DNA of the CDR3: TGTGCCAGCAGCCCTACCGGGGAGCAGTACGTC.

The rearrangement uses TRBV7-9 and TRBJ1-4; weak D call: TRBD1 (6 bases). Trimming shortened V by 5 bases and J by 5 bases, and 24 bases separated the two germline ends. CDR3 size: 18 residues. Germline assignment: CDR1 SEHNR and CDR2 FQNEAQ (reference sequence). The CDR3 loop is CASSQNLRGTGSNEKLFF. CDR3 sequence (DNA): TGTGCCAGCAGCCAGAACTTAAGGGGAACAGGGTCGAATGAAAAACTGTTTTTT.

The chain joins TRBV7-9 to TRBJ2-1, with 15 bases identical to TRBD2. There are 18 residues in the CDR3. Germline V gene sequence: CDR1 SEHNR, CDR2 FQNEAQ (reference sequence). V was pared by 5 bases and J by 3 bases, with 8 bases of the junction left unmatched. CDR3 protein: CASSRGTSGGPNYNEQFF. The CDR3 DNA follows: TGTGCCAGCAGCCGCGGGACTAGCGGGGGGCCGAACTACAATGAGCAGTTCTTC.

This chain joins TRBV4-1 and TRBJ1-1; 7 bases fit TRBD1. Germline CDR1 MGHRA, CDR2 YSYEKL. The V segment lost 2 bases and the J segment 0 bases; nucleotides outside the gene matches: 3. This CDR3 comprises 15 residues. The CDR3 DNA is TGCGCCAGCAGCCAAAACAGGGGCTTGAACACTGAAGCTTTCTTT. It yields the protein CASSQNRGLNTEAFF.

This rearrangement joins TRBV18 to TRBJ1-3, with a tentative D call TRBD1 (5 bases). Trimming removed 2 bases at V and 4 bases at J, with 12 bases between. Germline CDR1 reads KGHSH; CDR2 reads LQKENI. This CDR3 spans 15 amino acids. CDR3 sequence: CASSPIGATGNTIYF. The DNA of the CDR3 is TGTGCCAGCTCACCAATTGGGGCGACGGGAAACACCATATATTTT.

V and J are TRBV11-3 and TRBJ1-5, with no clear D. Germline CDR1 and CDR2: SGHNT and YENEEA. The CDR3 totals 13 residues. V lost 2 bases to trimming and J lost 7 bases, with 9 bases between them. CDR3 nucleotide sequence: TGTGCCAGCAGCTTATCGAGGGAGCAGCCCCAGCATTTT. Translation gives CASSLSREQPQHF.